These 14 T cell receptor beta chains originate from one sample sequenced in a study of OX40 agonist ivuxolimab in advanced cancers. TCRdb keeps only in-frame clones here, not all; method: immunoSEQ multiplex PCR. This sample has about 62,000 clones, with 91% found just once. Sequenced here: CD4+ or CD8+ T cells sorted from blood, sampled in a trial of the OX40 agonist ivuxolimab. The source is an adult with an advanced solid tumor such as melanoma, head and neck, liver or kidney cancer.

This sequence joins TRBV4-1 and TRBJ2-1; D uncertain. The CDR3 is made up of 13 amino acids. V lost 5 bases, J lost 8 bases, and 13 bases lay in between. Germline lookup yields CDR1 MGHRA and CDR2 YSYEKL. In nucleotides, the CDR3 is TGCGCCAGCAGCACCCAGAGGTTCGATGAGCAGTTCTTC. This encodes CASSTQRFDEQFF.

Here the CDR3 reads CATSIESHRDSFSYEQYF. The DNA for the CDR3 is TGTGCCACCAGCATAGAAAGCCACCGGGACAGCTTTTCCTACGAGCAGTACTTC. The chain uses TRBV15 and TRBJ2-7; 7 bases are a match to TRBD1. J lost 1 base, V lost 4 bases, and 16 bases had no gene match. This CDR3 has 18 amino acids. Germline loops: CDR1 LNHNV, CDR2 YYDKDF (reference sequence).

This clone was counted between two and nine times. The genes are TRBV9 and TRBJ2-1; 7 bases line up with TRBD2. Germline assignment: CDR1 SGDLS and CDR2 YYNGEE. The CDR3 loop spans 16 amino acids. With V trimmed by 0 bases and J by 0 bases, 3 bases remained unmatched. DNA for the CDR3: TGTGCCAGCAGCGTAGGGAGCGGGGTCTCCTACAATGAGCAGTTCTTC. It specifies CASSVGSGVSYNEQFF.

This clone has just one count. J is TRBJ2-1 and V is TRBV27; D is uncertain. The CDR3 runs 16 residues. V was cut by 2 bases and J by 0 bases, with 11 bases left in between. Per the germline V gene, CDR1 is MNHEY and CDR2 is SMNVEV (reference sequence). DNA of the CDR3: TGTGCCAGCAGTTTAATAGGGTTGAGCTCCTACAATGAGCAGTTCTTC. Its protein product is CASSLIGLSSYNEQFF.

The chain is built from TRBV12-2 and TRBJ2-1; the DNA was not compared with TRBD2, the D call given in the table. TRBV12-2 is deemed a pseudogene. This CDR3 has 14 residues. The CDR3 nucleotides are TGTGCAAGTCGCTATCGGCGCGGGAACAATGAGCAGTTCTTC. This sequence encodes CASRYRRGNNEQFF.

As regards this clone: Other DNA sequences in this sample translate to the same CDR3. The chain's CDR3 is CASSLLMLAGDLSYEQYF. The CDR3 DNA follows: TGTGCCAGCAGCTTGTTGATGCTAGCGGGAGACCTCTCCTACGAGCAGTACTTC. This chain links TRBV7-8 with TRBJ2-7, with 10 bases matching TRBD2. This CDR3 is 18 amino acids long. CDR1 is SGHVS, CDR2 FQNEAQ, per germline. V lost 3 bases and J lost 0; bases outside the gene matches: 11.

The chain carries TRBV7-6 and TRBJ2-5, with D tentatively TRBD1 or TRBD2 (5 bases each). Looked up from germline, CDR1 is SGHVS and CDR2 is FNYEAQ. Trimming took off 4 bases at V and 2 bases at J, with 17 bases between the two ends. The CDR3 contains 16 residues. The CDR3 region is CASSSLGGDLQETQYF. The CDR3 nucleotides are TGTGCCAGCAGCTCCCTGGGTGGGGACCTGCAAGAGACCCAGTACTTC.

The gene calls are TRBV9 and TRBJ1-1; D is possibly TRBD1 (5 bases). The CDR3 totals 14 residues. Trimming removed 4 bases at V and 2 bases at J, with 12 bases between. CDR1 is SGDLS, CDR2 YYNGEE, per germline. The CDR3, as DNA: TGTGCCAGCAGCCCACGGGACCTCAACACTGAAGCTTTCTTT. This codes for CASSPRDLNTEAFF.

The chain links TRBV27 to TRBJ1-1; 10 nucleotides line up with TRBD1. CDR3 length: 15 amino acids. Trimming cost V 0 bases and J 2 bases; bases outside gene matches: 0. From germline, CDR1 is MNHEY and CDR2 SMNVEV (reference sequence). In DNA, the CDR3 is TGTGCCAGCAGTTTATCGACAGGGGGCAACACTGAAGCTTTCTTT. Its protein product is CASSLSTGGNTEAFF.

This chain connects TRBV11-1 to TRBJ1-2; 9 bases are a match to TRBD1. The CDR3 consists of 17 residues. Trimming removed 4 bases from V and 4 bases from J; junction bases left unmatched: 13. The germline V gene encodes CDR1 SGHAT and CDR2 FQDESV (reference sequence). CDR3 DNA sequence: TGTGCCAGCAGCTCCTCCGGGACAGGGTTATTCCGCTATGGCTACACCTTC. Protein: CASSSSGTGLFRYGYTF.

The chain joins TRBV4-3 to TRBJ1-2; the match to TRBD1 covers 7 bases. Trimming removed 0 bases from V and 4 bases from J; junction bases left unmatched: 11. Germline CDR1 and CDR2: LGHNA and YSLEER. The CDR3 contains 17 residues. The CDR3 sequence: CASSQDARQGDPYGYTF. CDR3 DNA: TGCGCCAGCAGCCAAGACGCGAGACAGGGTGATCCCTATGGCTACACCTTC.

The chain carries TRBV27 and TRBJ2-7, with 10 nucleotides matching TRBD2. The J segment lost 1 base and the V segment lost 7 bases, leaving 10 bases of the junction unmatched. The CDR3 contains 16 residues. CDR1 and CDR2 from the germline V gene are MNHEY and SMNVEV (reference sequence). The DNA for the CDR3 is TGTGCCAGCATCGGGACTAGCGACCAAAATTCCTACGAGCAGTACTTC. It yields the protein CASIGTSDQNSYEQYF.

The chain has TRBV15 and TRBJ2-5; 7 bases match TRBD1. Germline V gene lookup returns CDR1 LNHNV and CDR2 YYDKDF (reference sequence). The CDR3 loop spans 15 amino acids. The junction had 6 bases not matched to a gene; V was cut back by 0 bases and J by 5 bases. The CDR3 loop is CATSREDRVGETQYF. Written as DNA, the CDR3 is TGTGCCACCAGCAGAGAAGACAGGGTCGGGGAGACCCAGTACTTC.

The gene calls are TRBV4-2 and TRBJ2-3; D may match TRBD1 or TRBD2 (5 bases each). The CDR3 spans 15 residues. CDR1 and CDR2 from the germline V gene are LGHNA and YNFKEQ. The ends were cut back, 0 bases at V and 2 bases at J, with 9 bases in the middle. The CDR3: CASSQDRDPTDTQYF. CDR3 nucleotides: TGTGCCAGCAGCCAAGACCGGGACCCCACAGATACGCAGTATTTT.